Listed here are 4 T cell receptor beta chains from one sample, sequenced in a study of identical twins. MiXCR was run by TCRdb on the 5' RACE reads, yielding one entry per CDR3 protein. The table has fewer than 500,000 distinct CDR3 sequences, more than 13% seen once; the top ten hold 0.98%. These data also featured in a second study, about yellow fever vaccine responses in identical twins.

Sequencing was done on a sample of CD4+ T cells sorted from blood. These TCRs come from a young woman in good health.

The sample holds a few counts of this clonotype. The CDR3 DNA reads as TGTGCCAGCGGGTCAGGGGGAAGCGAAGAGACCCAGTACTTC. Its translation is CASGSGGSEETQYF. The chain links TRBV12-3 or TRBV12-4 to TRBJ2-5, with 7 bases matching TRBD1. J was trimmed by 3 bases and V by 8 bases; bases with no gene match: 9. CDR3 length: 14 residues.

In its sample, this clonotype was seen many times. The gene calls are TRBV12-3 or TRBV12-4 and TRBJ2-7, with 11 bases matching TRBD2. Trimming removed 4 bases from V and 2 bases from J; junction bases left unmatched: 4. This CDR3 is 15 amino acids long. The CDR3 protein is CASSSTSGNTYEQYF. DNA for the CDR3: TGTGCCAGCAGTTCGACTAGCGGGAACACCTACGAGCAGTACTTC.

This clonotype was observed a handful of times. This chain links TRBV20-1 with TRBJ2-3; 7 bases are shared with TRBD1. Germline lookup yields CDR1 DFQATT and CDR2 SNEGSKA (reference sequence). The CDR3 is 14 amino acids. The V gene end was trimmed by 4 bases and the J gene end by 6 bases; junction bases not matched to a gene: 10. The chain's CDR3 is CSATRIDRADTQYF. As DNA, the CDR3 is TGCAGTGCTACAAGAATAGACAGGGCTGATACGCAGTATTTT.

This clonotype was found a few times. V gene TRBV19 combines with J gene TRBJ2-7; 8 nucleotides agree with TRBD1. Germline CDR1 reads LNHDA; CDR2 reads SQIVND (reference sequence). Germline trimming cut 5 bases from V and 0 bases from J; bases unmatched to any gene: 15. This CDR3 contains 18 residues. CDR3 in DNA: TGTGCCAGTAGTCTTTCAGGGGGCGGTATCTGGAGCTCCTACGAGCAGTACTTC. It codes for CASSLSGGGIWSSYEQYF.